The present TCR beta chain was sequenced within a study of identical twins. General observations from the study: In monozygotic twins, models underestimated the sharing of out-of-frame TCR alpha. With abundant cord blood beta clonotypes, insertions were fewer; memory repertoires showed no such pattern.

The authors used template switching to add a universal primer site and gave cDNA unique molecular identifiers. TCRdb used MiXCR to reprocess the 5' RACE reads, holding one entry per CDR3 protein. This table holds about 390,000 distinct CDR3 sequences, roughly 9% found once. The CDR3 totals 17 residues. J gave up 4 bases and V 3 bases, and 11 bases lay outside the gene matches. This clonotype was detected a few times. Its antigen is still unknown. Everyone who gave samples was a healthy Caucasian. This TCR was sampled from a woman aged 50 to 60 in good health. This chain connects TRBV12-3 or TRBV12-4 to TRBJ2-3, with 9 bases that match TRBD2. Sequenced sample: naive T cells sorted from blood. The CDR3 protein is CASSLGRAGGASDTQYF. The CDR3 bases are TGTGCCAGCAGTTTGGGGCGTGCGGGAGGGGCATCAGATACGCAGTATTTT.